These T cell receptor beta chains were read from a single sample in a study of identical twins. TCRdb called the 5' RACE reads again in MiXCR, with one record for every CDR3 protein. The sample records some 260,000 distinct CDR3 sequences, 11% to 15% being singletons. The sequenced sample was memory (CD45RO+) T cells sorted from blood. These receptor sequences come from a woman between 18 and 30 years old in good health. CDR3s include the opening cysteine and the closing phenylalanine or tryptophan. A D gene is named only where the DNA matches it firmly. Size values are once, few and many counts, or a class for expanded clones, and some rows have none.

V gene,D gene,J gene,clone size,CDR3 DNA,CDR3 protein
TRBV5-6,.,TRBJ2-6,few,TGTGCCAGCAGCATCCGCCTAAGCTCTGGGGCCAACGTCCTGACTTTC,CASSIRLSSGANVLTF
TRBV25-1,.,TRBJ2-4,many,TGTGCCAGCAGGGACCTCCGCGAATGGATTCAGTACTTC,CASRDLREWIQYF
TRBV7-2,.,TRBJ1-1,many,TGTGCCAGCAGCTTCCTCGCCGGGAACACTGAAGCTTTCTTT,CASSFLAGNTEAFF
TRBV5-1,TRBD1,TRBJ1-2,many,TGCGCCAGCAGCTTCGGACAGGGGTATGGCTACACCTTC,CASSFGQGYGYTF
TRBV30,TRBD2,TRBJ2-1,many,TGTGCCTGGAGGGTGACTAGCGGAGTTAGGCGGAATGAGCAGTTCTTC,CAWRVTSGVRRNEQFF
TRBV13,.,TRBJ1-1,many,TGTGCCAGCAGCTCCCGGGACTGGAACACTGAAGCTTTCTTT,CASSSRDWNTEAFF
TRBV12-3/TRBV12-4,.,TRBJ2-7,few,TGTGCCAGCAGTCAACGGACAAGGGCTCGCAACGAGCAGTACTTC,CASSQRTRARNEQYF
TRBV5-5,TRBD1,TRBJ1-6,many,TGTGCCAGCAGCTTGGGTACAGGGGCGGTTAATTCACCCCTCCACTTT,CASSLGTGAVNSPLHF
TRBV9,TRBD1,TRBJ2-7,once,TGTGCCAGCAGCGGGACAGGGGCGTTCGGCGAGCAGTACTTC,CASSGTGAFGEQYF
TRBV5-6,TRBD1,TRBJ1-2,few,TGTGCCAGCAGCCCCGGACAGGGAAGAGGCGGCTACACCTTC,CASSPGQGRGGYTF
TRBV9,.,TRBJ2-7,.,TGTGCCAGCAGCTTCCTTTACGGGGGCGAGCAGTACTTC,CASSFLYGGEQYF
TRBV29-1,.,TRBJ2-7,few,TGCAGCGTTGTCGGCCAGTACGAGCAGTACTTC,CSVVGQYEQYF
TRBV5-1,TRBD2,TRBJ2-5,.,TGCGCCAGCAGCTTGACTATTAGCGGGGGGTCTCAAGAGACCCAGTACTTC,CASSLTISGGSQETQYF
TRBV5-6,TRBD1,TRBJ2-7,few,TGTGCCAGCAGCTTGTTCTCCGGGACAGAGAACTACGAGCAGTACTTC,CASSLFSGTENYEQYF
TRBV20-1,.,TRBJ2-1,.,TGCAGTGCTAGAAATTACCAACGGCCGAATGAGCAGTTCTTC,CSARNYQRPNEQFF
TRBV20-1,.,TRBJ2-7,many,TGCAGTGCTAGTCGAACGGACGAGCAGTACTTC,CSASRTDEQYF
TRBV15,.,TRBJ2-1,many,TGTGCCACCAGCTTCCCGACTAGTATCTTGAGTGAGCAGTTCTTC,CATSFPTSILSEQFF
TRBV20-1,TRBD1,TRBJ2-1,.,TGCAGTGCTCTGACAGGGCACTCCTCCTACAATGAGCAGTTCTTC,CSALTGHSSYNEQFF
TRBV6-2/TRBV6-3,.,TRBJ2-7,few,TGTGCCAGCAGTTACTTTCTCCGGTTGAGCTCCTACGAGCAGTACTTC,CASSYFLRLSSYEQYF
TRBV6-1,.,TRBJ1-2,few,TGTGCCAGCAGCCCCACAGGGAGTCCGAACTATGGCTACACCTTC,CASSPTGSPNYGYTF
TRBV4-3,.,TRBJ2-5,few,TGCGCCAGCAGCCAAGATGCCAATTACCAAGAGACCCAGTACTTC,CASSQDANYQETQYF
TRBV6-1,.,TRBJ1-5,few,TGTGCCAGCAGTGAACACGGGGGGTACAATCAGCCCCAGCATTTT,CASSEHGGYNQPQHF
TRBV11-2,TRBD2,TRBJ2-1,.,TGTGCCAGCAGCTTCCGACTAGCGGGGATCTACAATGAGCAGTTCTTC,CASSFRLAGIYNEQFF
TRBV14,.,TRBJ2-1,few,TGTGCCAGCAGCCGCGCGTACAGCTCCTACAATGAGCAGTTCTTC,CASSRAYSSYNEQFF
TRBV20-1,.,TRBJ1-1,few,TGCAGTGCCGTACGGACGGATGAAGCTTTCTTT,CSAVRTDEAFF
TRBV5-1,TRBD2,TRBJ2-1,few,TGCGCCAGCAGCTTGGAGAGCGGGGGTTCGCTTAATGAGCAGTTCTTC,CASSLESGGSLNEQFF
TRBV6-1,.,TRBJ1-5,few,TGTGCCAGCGGACCGACAGGATACATTGATCAGCCCCAGCATTTT,CASGPTGYIDQPQHF
TRBV6-4,TRBD2,TRBJ2-1,.,TGTGCCAGCAGAGCTAGCGGGGGAGACAATGAGCAGTTCTTC,CASRASGGDNEQFF
TRBV7-8,TRBD1,TRBJ1-2,once,TGTGCCAGCAGCTATCGACAGGGGGTCAACTATGGCTACACCTTC,CASSYRQGVNYGYTF
TRBV29-1,TRBD1,TRBJ1-1,.,TGCAGCGTTGGAGGGGGGGACAGGTTGAACACTGAAGCTTTCTTT,CSVGGGDRLNTEAFF
TRBV30,TRBD2,TRBJ2-1,few,TGTGCCTGGCGGGGCGGGACTAACAATGAGCAGTTCTTC,CAWRGGTNNEQFF
TRBV5-4,.,TRBJ2-3,few,TGTGCCCAGGGTGGGCGGTACACAGATACGCAGTATTTT,CAQGGRYTDTQYF
TRBV7-2,TRBD2,TRBJ2-1,.,TGTGCCAGCAGGCTTAGACTAGCGGGCTACAATGAGCAGTTCTTC,CASRLRLAGYNEQFF
TRBV11-2,TRBD2,TRBJ2-7,few,TGTGCCAGCAGCTCCTTCGGGACTAGGTCGTACGAGCAGTACTTC,CASSSFGTRSYEQYF
TRBV3-1,TRBD2,TRBJ2-4,.,TGTGCCAGCAGCATGACTGACGGGGGAGGGGACATTCAGTACTTC,CASSMTDGGGDIQYF
TRBV20-1,TRBD2,TRBJ2-1,.,TGCAGTGCTAGTGAAAGAAGCGGGAGGGCCCATTACAATGAGCAGTTGTTC,CSASERSGRAHYNEQLF
TRBV5-1,TRBD1,TRBJ1-1,many,TGCGCCAGCAGCTTGAAACAGGGGGGCACTGAAGCTTTCTTT,CASSLKQGGTEAFF
TRBV30,.,TRBJ2-1,.,TGTGCCTGGAGTGTGGATAGCGACGGTGGCAATGAGCAGTTCTTC,CAWSVDSDGGNEQFF
TRBV6-2/TRBV6-3,TRBD2,TRBJ2-7,.,TGTGCCAGCAATAAAGGAACCGGGACTAGCGGATACTACGAGCAGTACTTC,CASNKGTGTSGYYEQYF
TRBV29-1,.,TRBJ2-5,.,TGCAGCGCCTGTTTAGGGAACCAAGAGACCCAGTACTTC,CSACLGNQETQYF
TRBV2,.,TRBJ2-3,few,TGTGCCAGCCGCTCTTACACAGATACGCAGTATTTT,CASRSYTDTQYF
TRBV7-2,TRBD1,TRBJ2-7,.,TGTGCCAGCAGCTTCGGGACAGGGGCCTCCAACTCCTACGAGCAGTACTTC,CASSFGTGASNSYEQYF
TRBV27,.,TRBJ2-7,many,TGTGCCAGCAGCCTAGGGTCGGGGAATCGACGCTACGAGCAGTACTTC,CASSLGSGNRRYEQYF
TRBV5-1,TRBD2,TRBJ2-3,few,TGCGCCAGCAGCCCGGGACTAGCGGGAGGGCCGAACACAGATACGCAGTATTTT,CASSPGLAGGPNTDTQYF
TRBV24-1,.,TRBJ2-3,few,TGTGCCACCAGTGATTCGAAACGGAGCACAGATACGCAGTATTTT,CATSDSKRSTDTQYF
TRBV12-3/TRBV12-4,.,TRBJ2-2,many,TGTGCCAGCAGCCCGAGGGGGGAGCTGTTTTTT,CASSPRGELFF
TRBV12-3/TRBV12-4,.,TRBJ1-2,few,TGTGCCAGCAGTCCCGGACGGGGATATTTAGGGGCGGGGGCCTATGGCTACACCTTC,CASSPGRGYLGAGAYGYTF
TRBV5-5,.,TRBJ2-1,few,TGTGCCAGCAGCTACGACAGCTTCAATGAGCAGTTCTTC,CASSYDSFNEQFF
TRBV7-9,.,TRBJ2-5,.,TGTGCCAGCAGCTTACGCGCTTCCGAGGCCCAGTACTTC,CASSLRASEAQYF
TRBV5-6,.,TRBJ2-2,many,TGTGCCAGCAGAGGCACTACGAACACCGGGGAGCTGTTTTTT,CASRGTTNTGELFF
TRBV4-1,TRBD2,TRBJ2-1,few,TGCGCCAGCAGCCTCCGACTAGCCAACAATGAGCAGTTCTTC,CASSLRLANNEQFF
TRBV5-1,TRBD2,TRBJ2-1,.,TGCGCCAGCAGCATACTAGCGGGGGGGCCCGATGAGCAGTTCTTC,CASSILAGGPDEQFF
TRBV15,.,TRBJ1-6,.,TGTGCCACCAGCAGAGATCAAGAGGGCGATAGTTCACCCCTCCACTTT,CATSRDQEGDSSPLHF
TRBV12-3/TRBV12-4,.,TRBJ2-1,few,TGTGCCACGGGTACAGGGGCGCGGGGGCAGTTCTTC,CATGTGARGQFF
TRBV20-1,TRBD2,TRBJ2-1,few,TGCAGTGCCACGATGGGAGGGAGGACCCACAATGAGCAGTTCTTC,CSATMGGRTHNEQFF
TRBV20-1,.,TRBJ1-6,.,TGCAGTGCTATTGCAGGGAATTCACCCCTCCACTTT,CSAIAGNSPLHF